This entry lists 11 T cell receptor beta chains sequenced from one sample in a study of somatic mutations in cytotoxic T cells in rheumatoid arthritis listed by TCRdb under 2017. The library was obtained by the immunoSEQ multiplex PCR assay. The table comes from immuneACCESS by way of TCRdb, which keeps in-frame sequences with V and J called. Part of the clones is missing from these tables; in studies checked, under half for an unresolved V gene and the rest for unknown reasons. The sample table shows about 20,000 clones, and approximately 80% are seen once. Of the sample, approximately 15% falls within the top ten clones. The sequencing input was CD8+ T cells sorted from blood. The receptors here all came from an adult with rheumatoid arthritis.

V gene TRBV2 combines with J gene TRBJ1-1; a weak D match, TRBD1 (6 bases). The CDR3 has 17 residues. V lost 8 bases and J 0 bases, leaving 22 bases between the germline ends. Germline CDR1 and CDR2: SNHLY and FYNNEI. The CDR3 sequence: CASGRQAKQFMNTEAFF. CDR3 bases: TGTGCCAGCGGAAGACAGGCCAAGCAGTTTATGAACACTGAAGCTTTCTTT.

This chain uses TRBV11-2 with TRBJ1-2, with D possibly being TRBD1 (6 bases). The CDR3 sequence is 14 residues long. Germline V gives CDR1 SGHAT, CDR2 FQNNGV. V was trimmed by 5 bases and J by 2 bases, leaving 12 bases between them. The CDR3 reads CASSLGTGNYGYTF. The CDR3 DNA sequence: TGTGCCAGCAGCCTCGGCACAGGGAACTATGGCTACACCTTC. Full variable domain (outside the CDR3, taken from reference TRBV11-2 and TRBJ1-2): EAGVAQSPRYKIIEKRQSVAFWCNPISGHATLYWYQQILGQGPKLLIQFQNNGVVDDSQLPKDRFSAERLKGVDSTLKIQPAKLEDSAVYLCASSLGTGNYGYTFGSGTRLTVV.

V gene TRBV19 combines with J gene TRBJ2-3, with a tentative D call TRBD2 (6 bases). There are 15 residues in the CDR3. The germline V and J ends were trimmed by 3 bases and 4 bases, with 14 bases remaining between them. Germline values: CDR1 LNHDA, CDR2 SQIVND (reference sequence). The CDR3 DNA reads as TGTGCCAGTAGTATCCGGGGGATGGGCGCAGATACGCAGTATTTT. It translates to CASSIRGMGADTQYF.

Only one count was recorded for this clone. CDR3: CASSSPGTGGWGPDTQYF. CDR3 bases: TGCGCCAGCAGCTCGCCGGGGACAGGGGGCTGGGGCCCAGATACGCAGTATTTT. This chain connects TRBV5-1 to TRBJ2-3, with 12 bases that match TRBD1. The V and J ends lost 3 bases and 4 bases, in that order; junction bases with no gene match: 12. The CDR3 is 18 residues long. The germline V gene encodes CDR1 SGHRS and CDR2 YFSETQ. Full variable domain (rest looked up from reference TRBV5-1 and TRBJ2-3): KAGVTQTPRYLIKTRGQQVTLSCSPISGHRSVSWYQQTPGQGLQFLFEYFSETQRNKGNFPGRFSGRQFSNSRSEMNVSTLELGDSALYLCASSSPGTGGWGPDTQYFGPGTRLTVL.

This clone was observed a few times. CDR3 nucleotide sequence: TGTGCCAGCAGCACCAGGGACGGGAGCTCCTACGAGCAGTACGTC. This codes for CASSTRDGSSYEQYV. J is TRBJ2-7 and V is TRBV27; the D gene is possibly TRBD2 (6 bases). The V and J ends lost 6 bases and 0 bases respectively, with 15 bases between them. Germline CDR1 MNHEY, CDR2 SMNVEV (reference sequence). This CDR3 spans 15 amino acids.

This chain joins TRBV6-6 and TRBJ1-1; D gene uncertain. Between the trimmed V and J ends, which lost 0 bases and 6 bases, there was a span of 11 bases. The CDR3 runs 14 residues. Germline-derived CDR1 and CDR2 are MNHNY and SVGAGI (reference sequence). The CDR3 DNA is TGTGCCAGCAGTTACTCGGGGATGGCCCCTGAAGCTTTCTTT. As protein: CASSYSGMAPEAFF.

The gene calls are TRBV6-1 and TRBJ1-2; D unclear. The CDR3 spans 14 residues. Germline CDR1 reads MNHNS; CDR2 reads SASEGT. V lost 1 base to trimming and J lost 4 bases, with 10 bases between them. This chain's CDR3 is CASSEGRVLYGYTF. In DNA, the CDR3 is TGTGCCAGCAGTGAAGGCCGGGTCCTCTATGGCTACACCTTC.

The chain couples TRBV7-9 to TRBJ2-7; D is uncertain. V lost 5 bases and J lost 12, with 23 bases in between. Germline V gene data show CDR1 as SEHNR and CDR2 as FQNEAQ (reference sequence). The CDR3 extends over 14 amino acids. CDR3 nucleotides: TGTGCCAGCAGCCCCTCACTGGCCTCACGGTGGATGTACTTC. As protein: CASSPSLASRWMYF.

The chain couples TRBV7-9 to TRBJ2-1, with 8 bases aligning to TRBD2. The V gene end was trimmed by 2 bases and the J gene end by 2 bases; junction bases not matched to a gene: 5. In germline, CDR1 is SEHNR, CDR2 FQNEAQ (reference sequence). This CDR3 region has 16 residues. Here the CDR3 DNA reads TGTGCCAGCAGCTTATGGTCCGGGAGGGCCTACAATGAGCAGTTCTTC. It specifies CASSLWSGRAYNEQFF.

The chain couples TRBV11-2 to TRBJ2-2, with 8 positions matching TRBD1. CDR1 is SGHAT, CDR2 FQNNGV, per germline. V trimming: 6 bases; J trimming: 4 bases; junction bases outside the gene matches: 7. CDR3 size: 15 residues. As DNA, the CDR3 is TGTGCCAGCAGTCCTAGGACAGGGACCACCGGGGAGCTGTTTTTT. Its translation is CASSPRTGTTGELFF.

The V call is TRBV13, the J call TRBJ2-1, with 10 bases identical to TRBD2. This CDR3 contains 13 residues. CDR1 is PRHDT, CDR2 FYEKMQ, per germline (reference sequence). After removal of 8 bases from V and 7 bases from J, the junction contained 5 bases not matched to a gene. The CDR3, as DNA: TGTGCCAGCGGGACTAGCGTATTAAATGAGCAGTTCTTC. Its translation: CASGTSVLNEQFF.